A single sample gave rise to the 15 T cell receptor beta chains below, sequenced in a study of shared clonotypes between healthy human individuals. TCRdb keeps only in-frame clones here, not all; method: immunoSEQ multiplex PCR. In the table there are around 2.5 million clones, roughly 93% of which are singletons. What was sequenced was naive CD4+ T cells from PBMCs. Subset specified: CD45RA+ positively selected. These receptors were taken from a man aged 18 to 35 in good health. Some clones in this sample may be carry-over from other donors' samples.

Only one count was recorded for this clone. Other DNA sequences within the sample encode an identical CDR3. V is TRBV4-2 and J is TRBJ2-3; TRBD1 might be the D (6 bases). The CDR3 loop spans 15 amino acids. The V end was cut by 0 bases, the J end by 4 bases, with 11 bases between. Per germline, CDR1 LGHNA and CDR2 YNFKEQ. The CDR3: CASSQDGQGPDTQYF. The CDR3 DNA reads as TGTGCCAGCAGCCAAGATGGGCAGGGGCCAGATACGCAGTATTTT.

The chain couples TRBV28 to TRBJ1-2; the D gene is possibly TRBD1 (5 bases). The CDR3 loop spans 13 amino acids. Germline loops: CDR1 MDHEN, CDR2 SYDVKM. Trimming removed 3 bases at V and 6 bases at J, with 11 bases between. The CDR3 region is CASSFSGAHGYTF. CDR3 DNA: TGTGCCAGCAGTTTCTCCGGGGCGCATGGCTACACCTTC.

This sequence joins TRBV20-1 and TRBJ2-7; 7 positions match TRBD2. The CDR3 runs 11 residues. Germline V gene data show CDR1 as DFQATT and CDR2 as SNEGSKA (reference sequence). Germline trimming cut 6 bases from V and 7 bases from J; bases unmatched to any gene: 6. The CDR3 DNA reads TGCAGTGCGTACCAGGGAGGGGAGCAGTACTTC. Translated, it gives CSAYQGGEQYF.

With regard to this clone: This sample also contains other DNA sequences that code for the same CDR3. This chain's CDR3 is CASSLSRGTDTQYF. For the CDR3, the DNA is TGCGCCAGCAGCTTGTCTAGGGGCACAGATACGCAGTATTTT. This rearrangement joins TRBV5-1 to TRBJ2-3; no reliable D call. Germline V gene data show CDR1 as SGHRS and CDR2 as YFSETQ. This CDR3 is 14 amino acids long. The V end was cut by 1 base, the J end by 1 base, with 7 bases between.

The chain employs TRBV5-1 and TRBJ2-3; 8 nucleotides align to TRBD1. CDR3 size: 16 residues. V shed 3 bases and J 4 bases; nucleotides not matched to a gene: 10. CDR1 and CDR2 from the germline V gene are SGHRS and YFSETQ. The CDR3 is CASSSLKQGGADTQYF. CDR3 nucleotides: TGCGCCAGCAGCTCCTTAAAACAGGGGGGAGCAGATACGCAGTATTTT.

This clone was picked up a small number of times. The CDR3 sequence is CASSLSPGLDYEQYF. DNA for the CDR3: TGTGCCAGCAGCTTGTCTCCAGGCCTAGACTACGAGCAGTACTTC. J is TRBJ2-7 and V is TRBV5-5; D ambiguous. Germline V gives CDR1 SGHKS, CDR2 YYEKEE (reference sequence). Trimming pared 1 base from V and 3 bases from J, leaving 14 bases between. This CDR3 is 15 amino acids long.

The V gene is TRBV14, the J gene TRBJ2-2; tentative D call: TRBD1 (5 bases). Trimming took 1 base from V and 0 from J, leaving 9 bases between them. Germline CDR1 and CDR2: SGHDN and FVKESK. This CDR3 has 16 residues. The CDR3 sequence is CASSQGQYTNTGELFF. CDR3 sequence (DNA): TGTGCCAGCAGCCAAGGACAGTATACGAACACCGGGGAGCTGTTTTTT.

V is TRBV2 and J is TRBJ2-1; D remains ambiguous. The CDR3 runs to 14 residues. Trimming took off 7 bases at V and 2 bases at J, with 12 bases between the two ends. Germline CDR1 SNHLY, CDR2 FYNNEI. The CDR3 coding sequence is TGTGCCAGCATCCAAGGTCTCGCCTACAATGAGCAGTTCTTC. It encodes CASIQGLAYNEQFF.

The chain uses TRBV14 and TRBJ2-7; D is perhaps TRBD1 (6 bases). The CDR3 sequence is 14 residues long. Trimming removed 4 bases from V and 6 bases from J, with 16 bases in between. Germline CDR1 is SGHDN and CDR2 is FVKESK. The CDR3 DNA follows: TGTGCCAGCAGCCTATTGGGGGCGGCTCTCGAGCAGTACTTC. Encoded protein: CASSLLGAALEQYF.

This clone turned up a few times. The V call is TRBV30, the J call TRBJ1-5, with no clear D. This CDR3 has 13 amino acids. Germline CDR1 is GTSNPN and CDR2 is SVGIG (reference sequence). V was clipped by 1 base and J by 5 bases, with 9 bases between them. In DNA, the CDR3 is TGTGCCTGGAGTGGGGTCCGTGATCAGCCCCAGCATTTT. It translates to CAWSGVRDQPQHF.

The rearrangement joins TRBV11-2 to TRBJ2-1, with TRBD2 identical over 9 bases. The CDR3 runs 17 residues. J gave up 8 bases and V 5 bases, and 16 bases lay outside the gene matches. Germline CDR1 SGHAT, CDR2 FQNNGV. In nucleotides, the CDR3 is TGTGCCAGCAGCCCCCAGAGCAGGCTAGCGGGATGGGATGAGCAGTTCTTC. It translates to CASSPQSRLAGWDEQFF.

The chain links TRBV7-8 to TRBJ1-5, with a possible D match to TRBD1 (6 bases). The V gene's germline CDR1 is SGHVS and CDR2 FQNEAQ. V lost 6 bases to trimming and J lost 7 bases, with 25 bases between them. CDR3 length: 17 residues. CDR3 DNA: TGTGCCAGCAGGGAACAAGGGGGGCTCAGCTATACACAGCCCCAGCATTTT. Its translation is CASREQGGLSYTQPQHF.

CDR3 sequence: CASSPRDRLNYGYTF. The CDR3 nucleotides are TGTGCCAGCAGTCCAAGGGACCGACTAAACTATGGCTACACCTTC. The rearrangement joins TRBV28 to TRBJ1-2, with D possibly matching TRBD1 (5 bases). The V gene lost 5 bases and the J gene lost 2 bases, with 15 bases spanning the gap. Germline lookup yields CDR1 MDHEN and CDR2 SYDVKM. The CDR3 totals 15 residues.

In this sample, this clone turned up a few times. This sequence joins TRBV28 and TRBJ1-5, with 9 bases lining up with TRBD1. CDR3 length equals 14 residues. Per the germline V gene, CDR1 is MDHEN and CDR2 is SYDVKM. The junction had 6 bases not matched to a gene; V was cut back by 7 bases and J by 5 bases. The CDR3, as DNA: TGTGCCAGCACCAGGACAGGGGTTTATCAGCCCCAGCATTTT. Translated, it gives CASTRTGVYQPQHF.

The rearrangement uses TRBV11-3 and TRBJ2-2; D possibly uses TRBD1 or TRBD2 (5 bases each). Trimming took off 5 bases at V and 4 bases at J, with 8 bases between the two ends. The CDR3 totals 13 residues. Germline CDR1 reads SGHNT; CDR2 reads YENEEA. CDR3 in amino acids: CASSTGATGELFF. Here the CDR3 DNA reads TGTGCCAGCAGCACCGGGGCCACCGGGGAGCTGTTTTTT.